The 30 T cell receptor beta chains in this list originate from one sample, sequenced in a study of T cell changes during pregnancy in multiple sclerosis. Produced via immunoSEQ multiplex PCR; TCRdb's table is partial and in-frame only. Of 57,000 or so clones in the sample, approximately 90% were seen once. The specimen was peripheral blood, collected in the second trimester of pregnancy. The receptors were sampled from a female donor with multiple sclerosis, enrolled in a pregnancy study.

This clone showed up just once. The V call is TRBV5-1, the J call TRBJ2-6, with D possibly matching TRBD2 (7 bases). This CDR3 is 17 amino acids long. Germline V gene lookup returns CDR1 SGHRS and CDR2 YFSETQ. Between the trimmed V and J ends, which lost 1 base and 0 bases, there was a span of 11 bases. The CDR3 coding sequence is TGCGCCAGCAGCTTGTGGGGGGGGGCCTCTGGGGCCAACGTCCTGACTTTC. Translation gives CASSLWGGASGANVLTF.

The chain joins TRBV5-1 to TRBJ2-5; 7 nucleotides line up with TRBD1. CDR1 is SGHRS and CDR2 is YFSETQ in the germline V gene. The CDR3 consists of 14 residues. V lost 4 bases, J lost 5 bases, and 8 bases stayed unmatched. This CDR3 reads CASSGRGSGETQYF. Here the CDR3 DNA reads TGCGCCAGCAGCGGCAGGGGGTCAGGGGAGACCCAGTACTTC.

The CDR3 sequence is CASSPGGERNQPQHF. CDR3 sequence (DNA): TGTGCCAGCAGCCCTGGGGGGGAGAGGAATCAGCCCCAGCATTTT. The chain combines TRBV9 with TRBJ1-5, with a tentative D call TRBD1 (5 bases). The ends were cut back, 4 bases at V and 4 bases at J, with 15 bases in the middle. This CDR3 region has 15 residues. Germline values: CDR1 SGDLS, CDR2 YYNGEE.

The chain uses TRBV15 and TRBJ1-2; possible D gene TRBD1, 5 bases. V was shortened by 0 bases and J by 1 base, with 18 bases between the two germline ends. The CDR3 is made up of 18 amino acids. Germline loops: CDR1 LNHNV, CDR2 YYDKDF (reference sequence). The CDR3, as DNA: TGTGCCACCAGCAGAGATAGTTGGGGGGAAACTCATAACTATGGCTACACCTTC. The encoded protein is CATSRDSWGETHNYGYTF.

This clone was observed a handful of times. The V and J genes are TRBV27 and TRBJ2-7, with D possibly TRBD2 on 5 matching bases. V shed 3 bases and J shed 5 bases, with 11 bases lying between them. The germline gives CDR1 MNHEY, CDR2 SMNVEV (reference sequence). The CDR3 has 13 residues. The CDR3 reads CASSLKRGNEQYF. DNA of the CDR3: TGTGCCAGCAGTTTGAAGCGAGGGAACGAGCAGTACTTC.

The V and J genes are TRBV30 and TRBJ1-1; D gene unclear. This CDR3 is 10 amino acids long. V lost 5 bases and J 11 bases, leaving 12 bases between the germline ends. Germline V gene data show CDR1 as GTSNPN and CDR2 as SVGIG (reference sequence). The chain's CDR3 is CAWGGSVAFF. CDR3 DNA: TGTGCCTGGGGAGGTTCGGTGGCTTTCTTT.

This chain links TRBV6-5 with TRBJ2-1; the match to TRBD1 covers 7 bases. Per the germline V gene, CDR1 is MNHEY and CDR2 is SVGAGI. This CDR3 is built from 13 residues. Losses at the gene ends were 6 bases for V and 6 bases for J; bases not matched to a gene: 5. The CDR3 spells CASSPTGINEQFF. CDR3 nucleotides: TGTGCCAGCAGCCCGACAGGGATCAATGAGCAGTTCTTC.

CDR3 loop: CASSLGHPTGELFF. In nucleotides, the CDR3 is TGCGCCAGCAGCTTGGGACATCCCACCGGGGAGCTGTTTTTT. The chain combines TRBV5-1 with TRBJ2-2; unclear D gene. Germline-derived CDR1 and CDR2 are SGHRS and YFSETQ. The CDR3 is 14 residues long. V was pared by 0 bases and J by 4 bases, with 7 bases between.

The V gene is TRBV6-6, the J gene TRBJ1-2; TRBD1 is a possible D gene (5 bases). CDR3 size: 12 residues. Germline V gene lookup returns CDR1 MNHNY and CDR2 SVGAGI (reference sequence). V was shortened by 8 bases and J by 4 bases, with 11 bases between the two germline ends. The CDR3 bases are TGTGCCAGCTCCGACAGACCCTATGGCTACACCTTC. It translates to CASSDRPYGYTF.

This clone was seen a single time. The CDR3 is CAWSRDSNSPLHF. In DNA form, the CDR3 reads TGTGCCTGGAGTAGGGACAGCAATTCACCCCTCCACTTT. The V and J genes are TRBV30 and TRBJ1-6, with TRBD1 matching over 7 bases. Germline-derived CDR1 and CDR2 are GTSNPN and SVGIG (reference sequence). This CDR3 has 13 amino acids. V shed 2 bases, J shed 7 bases, and the junction held 2 bases outside the gene matches.

In its sample, this clone was seen once. This chain joins TRBV5-1 and TRBJ2-7; 8 bases agree with TRBD2. The CDR3 contains 16 residues. Germline V gene data show CDR1 as SGHRS and CDR2 as YFSETQ. The V gene end was trimmed by 6 bases and the J gene end by 2 bases; junction bases not matched to a gene: 13. The CDR3 DNA reads as TGCGCCAGCACCTGGGGGGCGGGGGGACCGGCCTACGAGCAGTACTTC. Its translation: CASTWGAGGPAYEQYF.

This sequence joins TRBV18 and TRBJ2-3, with D unresolved. The CDR3 runs to 13 residues. Germline CDR1 and CDR2: KGHSH and LQKENI. Trimming took 3 bases from V and 6 from J, leaving 10 bases between them. CDR3 sequence: CASSPGRADTQYF. The CDR3, as DNA: TGTGCCAGCTCACCCGGCAGAGCGGATACGCAGTATTTT.

The V gene is TRBV5-1, the J gene TRBJ2-5, with a tentative D call TRBD2 (6 bases). The germline gives CDR1 SGHRS, CDR2 YFSETQ. V was shortened by 0 bases and J by 5 bases, with 11 bases between the two germline ends. CDR3 size: 14 residues. CDR3 loop: CASSLGRAGETQYF. DNA of the CDR3: TGCGCCAGCAGCTTGGGGCGGGCGGGGGAGACCCAGTACTTC.

The V and J genes are TRBV11-2 and TRBJ2-6; a weak D match, TRBD1 (6 bases). Germline loops: CDR1 SGHAT, CDR2 FQNNGV. V was clipped by 6 bases and J by 0 bases, with 12 bases between them. The CDR3 sequence is 16 residues long. In nucleotides, the CDR3 is TGTGCCAGCAGTTGGGACACCTACTCTGGGGCCAACGTCCTGACTTTC. It is translated as CASSWDTYSGANVLTF.

This chain uses TRBV7-9 with TRBJ1-2, with D possibly matching TRBD1 (5 bases). The CDR3 has 15 amino acids. V was pared by 1 base and J by 5 bases, with 14 bases between. Germline V lookup: CDR1 SEHNR, CDR2 FQNEAQ (reference sequence). The CDR3 DNA sequence: TGTGCCAGCAGCTTAGGACACCAGGGTAAATATGGCTACACCTTC. This sequence encodes CASSLGHQGKYGYTF.

The genes are TRBV5-6 and TRBJ2-7; D gene ambiguous. The CDR3 extends over 12 amino acids. Germline CDR1 reads SGHDT; CDR2 reads YYEEEE. Trimming took 3 bases from V and 0 from J, leaving 4 bases between them. The CDR3 DNA is TGTGCCAGCAGCTGGAGCTCCTACGAGCAGTACTTC. It yields the protein CASSWSSYEQYF.

V and J are TRBV7-9 and TRBJ2-5, with a weak D call TRBD2 (5 bases). V lost 4 bases to trimming and J lost 0 bases, with 9 bases between them. Germline V gene data show CDR1 as SEHNR and CDR2 as FQNEAQ (reference sequence). There are 14 residues in the CDR3. The CDR3 sequence is CASSYRGHQETQYF. The DNA for the CDR3 is TGTGCCAGCAGCTATCGGGGTCACCAAGAGACCCAGTACTTC.

The J gene is TRBJ2-1, the V gene TRBV5-4; 10 positions match TRBD2. J was trimmed by 0 bases and V by 3 bases; bases with no gene match: 3. The germline V gene encodes CDR1 SGHNT and CDR2 YYREEE (reference sequence). The CDR3 has 16 amino acids. This chain's CDR3 is CASSSLAGGSYNEQFF. The CDR3 nucleotides read TGTGCCAGCAGCTCCTTAGCGGGGGGCTCCTACAATGAGCAGTTCTTC.

The chain uses TRBV5-1 and TRBJ1-4; D might be TRBD1 (6 bases). Germline CDR1 and CDR2: SGHRS and YFSETQ. Trimming took off 2 bases at V and 2 bases at J, with 10 bases between the two ends. The CDR3 loop spans 15 amino acids. The CDR3, as DNA: TGCGCCAGCAGCTTACAGGGATCCACTAATGAAAAACTGTTTTTT. Translated, it gives CASSLQGSTNEKLFF.

The chain carries TRBV5-5 and TRBJ2-2; 10 nucleotides align to TRBD2. Germline trimming cut 0 bases from V and 5 bases from J; bases unmatched to any gene: 7. CDR1 SGHKS and CDR2 YYEKEE come from the germline V gene (reference sequence). The length of the CDR3 is 17 residues. CDR3 protein: CASSLGPAGGETGELFF. CDR3 in DNA: TGTGCCAGCAGCTTGGGTCCAGCGGGGGGGGAGACCGGGGAGCTGTTTTTT.

The chain employs TRBV5-6 and TRBJ2-3; 13 nucleotides match TRBD2. Germline CDR1 SGHDT, CDR2 YYEEEE. This CDR3 region has 13 residues. J gave up 5 bases and V 7 bases, and 1 base lay outside the gene matches. CDR3 protein: CASGTSGVDTQYF. CDR3 nucleotide sequence: TGTGCCAGCGGGACTAGCGGGGTAGATACGCAGTATTTT.

This chain joins TRBV28 and TRBJ1-1; possible D gene TRBD1, 5 bases. Trimming shortened V by 6 bases and J by 2 bases, and 13 bases separated the two germline ends. CDR1 is MDHEN, CDR2 SYDVKM, per germline. The CDR3 contains 14 residues. The CDR3 loop reads CASSLTAGNTEAFF. In DNA form, the CDR3 reads TGTGCCAGCAGCTTGACAGCGGGAAACACTGAAGCTTTCTTT.

The V gene is TRBV15, the J gene TRBJ1-1, with TRBD1 matching 7 bases. The CDR3 has 16 amino acids. V shed 1 base and J 7 bases; nucleotides not matched to a gene: 12. Germline assignment: CDR1 LNHNV and CDR2 YYDKDF (reference sequence). Here the CDR3 reads CATSRAGQEGRIEAFF. In nucleotides, the CDR3 is TGTGCCACCAGCAGAGCTGGACAGGAGGGCCGGATTGAAGCTTTCTTT. Full variable domain (outside the CDR3, taken from reference TRBV15 and TRBJ1-1): DAMVIQNPRYQVTQFGKPVTLSCSQTLNHNVMYWYQQKSSQAPKLLFHYYDKDFNNEADTPDNFQSRRPNTSFCFLDIRSPGLGDTAMYLCATSRAGQEGRIEAFFGQGTRLTVV.

The CDR3 sequence is CASSYEQMNTEAFF. The CDR3 coding sequence is TGTGCCAGCAGTTACGAACAGATGAACACTGAAGCTTTCTTT. The chain carries TRBV6-6 and TRBJ1-1; D gene uncertain. Germline V gives CDR1 MNHNY, CDR2 SVGAGI (reference sequence). The V end was cut by 2 bases, the J end by 0 bases, with 7 bases between. The CDR3 sequence is 14 residues long.

The chain combines TRBV18 with TRBJ2-1, with D unresolved. V lost 5 bases and J lost 0, with 5 bases in between. The CDR3 extends over 13 amino acids. Germline V lookup: CDR1 KGHSH, CDR2 LQKENI. In nucleotides, the CDR3 is TGTGCCAGCTCATCCGGCTCCTACAATGAGCAGTTCTTC. Translated: CASSSGSYNEQFF.

The chain uses TRBV5-1 and TRBJ2-1; 11 bases line up with TRBD2. Per germline, CDR1 SGHRS and CDR2 YFSETQ. V dropped 5 bases and J dropped 2; count of bases not matched to a gene: 0. The CDR3 spans 14 residues. The CDR3 loop reads CASRTSGAYNEQFF. In nucleotides, the CDR3 is TGCGCCAGCAGGACTAGCGGGGCCTACAATGAGCAGTTCTTC.

CDR3 amino acids: CASSIPGQGGQPQHF. DNA of the CDR3: TGTGCCAGTAGTATACCCGGACAGGGCGGACAGCCCCAGCATTTT. The V gene is TRBV19, the J gene TRBJ1-5, with 8 bases lining up with TRBD1. The CDR3 consists of 15 residues. CDR1 is LNHDA, CDR2 SQIVND, per germline (reference sequence). J lost 7 bases, V lost 2 bases, and 7 bases had no gene match.

The chain employs TRBV2 and TRBJ1-6; weak D call: TRBD1 (6 bases). The length of the CDR3 is 15 residues. CDR1 is SNHLY, CDR2 FYNNEI, per germline. V lost 1 base to trimming and J lost 10 bases, with 14 bases between them. DNA of the CDR3: TGTGCCAGCAGTGAAGGGTTCACAGGGTCCTCACCCCTCCACTTT. Its translation: CASSEGFTGSSPLHF. Full variable domain (remainder filled in from reference TRBV2 and TRBJ1-6): EPEVTQTPSHQVTQMGQEVILRCVPISNHLYFYWYRQILGQKVEFLVSFYNNEISEKSEIFDDQFSVERPDGSNFTLKIRSTKLEDSAMYFCASSEGFTGSSPLHFGNGTRLTVT.

This rearrangement joins TRBV6-1 to TRBJ1-4; 9 nucleotides line up with TRBD1. Germline V CDR1 and CDR2: MNHNS, SASEGT. V was clipped by 4 bases and J by 6 bases; unmatched bases: 6. The CDR3 has 15 amino acids. The CDR3 DNA reads TGTGCCAGCAGTGTCACGACAGGGGGAGATGAAAAACTGTTTTTT. Translating it yields CASSVTTGGDEKLFF.

This chain joins TRBV5-6 and TRBJ2-1; 8 bases fit TRBD2. Germline assignment: CDR1 SGHDT and CDR2 YYEEEE. V lost 0 bases and J lost 6; bases outside the gene matches: 2. The CDR3 extends over 14 amino acids. Written as DNA, the CDR3 is TGTGCCAGCAGCTTGGTTGGGACTAGCAATGAGCAGTTCTTC. This encodes CASSLVGTSNEQFF.